This TCR beta chain was recovered during a study of T-cell memory formation after mild COVID-19. One entry per CDR3 protein results from TCRdb running MiXCR on the 5' RACE reads. This table has 120,000 to 150,000 distinct CDR3 sequences, over 15% appearing once. This receptor was identified in an adult woman who had mild COVID-19 (a few samples of this study predate the infection). Cell type and time point are not known. The specimen was PBMCs or a T cell subset sorted from them (not recorded which).

The DNA for the CDR3 is TGCGCCAGCAGCTTGTTCCCGGGACTGACAAGAAATGAGCAGTTCTTC. Translating gives CASSLFPGLTRNEQFF. The V and J genes are TRBV5-1 and TRBJ2-1; perhaps TRBD2 as D (6 bases). V lost 1 base, J lost 7 bases, and 18 bases lay in between. This CDR3 is 16 amino acids long. In germline, CDR1 is SGHRS, CDR2 YFSETQ.